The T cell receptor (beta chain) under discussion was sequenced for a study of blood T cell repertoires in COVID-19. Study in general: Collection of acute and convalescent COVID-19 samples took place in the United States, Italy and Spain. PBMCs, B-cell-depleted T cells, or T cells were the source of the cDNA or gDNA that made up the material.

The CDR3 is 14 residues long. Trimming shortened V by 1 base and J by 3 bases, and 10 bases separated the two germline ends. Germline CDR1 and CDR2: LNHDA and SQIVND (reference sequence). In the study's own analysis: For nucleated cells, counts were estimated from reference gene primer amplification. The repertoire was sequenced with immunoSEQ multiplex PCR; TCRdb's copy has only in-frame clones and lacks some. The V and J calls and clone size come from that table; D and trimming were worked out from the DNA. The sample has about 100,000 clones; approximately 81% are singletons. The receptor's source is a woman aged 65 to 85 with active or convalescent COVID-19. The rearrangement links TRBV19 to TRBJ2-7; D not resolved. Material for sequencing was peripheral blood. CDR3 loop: CASSIGHRNYEQYF. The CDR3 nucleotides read TGTGCCAGTAGTATAGGACACCGAAACTACGAGCAGTACTTC.